This is a list of T cell receptor beta chains from one sample in a study of blood T cell repertoires in COVID-19. TCRdb's table, derived via immunoSEQ multiplex PCR, lists solely in-frame clones and lacks some. Found here are about 200,000 clones, approximately 84% of them singletons; the top ten hold 6% to 8%. The sample was peripheral blood. The source of these receptors is a human donor with acute or convalescent COVID-19. The donor label of this sample is uncertain. Both conserved end residues are part of each CDR3. Fields, in order: CDR3 DNA, CDR3 protein, D gene, clone size, J gene, V gene. A D gene is named only where the DNA matches it firmly. Clone size is shown for a subset of rows, as once, few, many or a class of expanded clone.

DNA: TGTGCCAGCAGTTTATCGGTCAGGGGATCTAACTATGGCTACACCTTC
CDR3: CASSLSVRGSNYGYTF
D: NA
size: once
J: TRBJ1-2
V: TRBV27

DNA: TGTGCCAGCAGCCGGGACTCCTACGAGCAGTACTTC
CDR3: CASSRDSYEQYF
D: NA
size: NA
J: TRBJ2-7
V: TRBV9

DNA: TGTGCCAGCAGCTCCGGACAGGGTTTTTTTGGCTACACCTTC
CDR3: CASSSGQGFFGYTF
D: TRBD1
size: once
J: TRBJ1-2
V: TRBV27

DNA: TGTGCCAGCAGCCCCGGGACAGGGGGAAACACCATATATTTT
CDR3: CASSPGTGGNTIYF
D: TRBD1
size: NA
J: TRBJ1-3
V: TRBV11-2

DNA: TGTGCCATACGCACAGGGGGAATCGACACCGGGGAGCTGTTTTTT
CDR3: CAIRTGGIDTGELFF
D: TRBD1
size: NA
J: TRBJ2-2
V: TRBV10-3

DNA: TGTGCCAGCAGCTTAGTGGAGGGGAGGGTTCTGGGAGAGACCCAGTACTTC
CDR3: CASSLVEGRVLGETQYF
D: TRBD2
size: NA
J: TRBJ2-5
V: TRBV11-2

DNA: TGTGCCAGCAGTCCGCAGGGTGGGCTAAACACTGAAGCTTTCTTT
CDR3: CASSPQGGLNTEAFF
D: NA
size: NA
J: TRBJ1-1
V: TRBV25-1

DNA: TGTGCCAGCTCATTGAAACTAGCGGCGAACACCGGGGAGCTGTTTTTT
CDR3: CASSLKLAANTGELFF
D: TRBD2
size: NA
J: TRBJ2-2
V: TRBV18

DNA: TGTGCCAGCAGTCCCCGGGGAGTTGGGTTATATGGCTACACCTTC
CDR3: CASSPRGVGLYGYTF
D: NA
size: NA
J: TRBJ1-2
V: TRBV28

DNA: TGTGCCAGCAGCTTGGCACAGGGCCAATTTTATGGCTACACCTTC
CDR3: CASSLAQGQFYGYTF
D: NA
size: NA
J: TRBJ1-2
V: TRBV5-4

DNA: TGTGCCAGCAGCTCGCGAGGGGGACTAGCGGGAGGGCCATTGGATGAGCAGTTCTTC
CDR3: CASSSRGGLAGGPLDEQFF
D: TRBD2
size: few
J: TRBJ2-1
V: TRBV9

DNA: TGTGCCAGCAGTTACGGACAGTCCCTTGACACCCAGTACTTC
CDR3: CASSYGQSLDTQYF
D: NA
size: NA
J: TRBJ2-5
V: TRBV6-5

DNA: TGTGCCAGCAGCTTGGGCATCAATCAGCCCCAGCATTTT
CDR3: CASSLGINQPQHF
D: NA
size: NA
J: TRBJ1-5
V: TRBV7-2

DNA: TGTGCCAGCAGCGCAACAGGGTCTGGGGCCAACGTCCTGACTTTC
CDR3: CASSATGSGANVLTF
D: NA
size: NA
J: TRBJ2-6
V: TRBV9

DNA: TGTGCCACCAGTGATTCGTCGTACACTGAAGCTTTCTTT
CDR3: CATSDSSYTEAFF
D: NA
size: NA
J: TRBJ1-1
V: TRBV24-1

DNA: TGTGCCAGCAGCACTAGCGGGACTAGCACAGATACGCAGTATTTT
CDR3: CASSTSGTSTDTQYF
D: TRBD2
size: NA
J: TRBJ2-3
V: TRBV7-8

DNA: TGTGCCAGCAGTTTATTGGCGGGAGGTGACATTCAGTACTTC
CDR3: CASSLLAGGDIQYF
D: TRBD2
size: NA
J: TRBJ2-4
V: TRBV27

DNA: TGCGCCAGTACTCCGGGACTAGCGGGAGGCACCGGGGAGCTGTTTTTT
CDR3: CASTPGLAGGTGELFF
D: TRBD2
size: NA
J: TRBJ2-2
V: TRBV5-1

DNA: TGTGCCATTAAACAGGGGGGCGGCAATCAGCCCCAGCATTTT
CDR3: CAIKQGGGNQPQHF
D: TRBD1
size: once
J: TRBJ1-5
V: TRBV2

DNA: TGTGCCAGCAGTGATTCTACAGATACGCAGTATTTT
CDR3: CASSDSTDTQYF
D: NA
size: NA
J: TRBJ2-3
V: TRBV2

DNA: TGTGCCAGCAGGCCCAACAGGGCGGGTGAAAAACTGTTTTTT
CDR3: CASRPNRAGEKLFF
D: NA
size: NA
J: TRBJ1-4
V: TRBV6-5

DNA: TGTGCCAGCAGTTCCCCCCGCTATGGCTACACCTTC
CDR3: CASSSPRYGYTF
D: NA
size: NA
J: TRBJ1-2
V: TRBV28

DNA: TGTGCCAGTAGTCAGCAGGGCTACGAGCAGTACTTC
CDR3: CASSQQGYEQYF
D: NA
size: once
J: TRBJ2-7
V: TRBV19

DNA: TGTGCCAGCAGCTCCCACAGTGGAACTAATGAAAAACTGTTTTTT
CDR3: CASSSHSGTNEKLFF
D: NA
size: NA
J: TRBJ1-4
V: TRBV5-4

DNA: TGTGCCAGCAGCTCTGAGGGACTTGGGGCCGAGCAGTACTTC
CDR3: CASSSEGLGAEQYF
D: NA
size: NA
J: TRBJ2-7
V: TRBV11-2

DNA: TGTGCCAGCAGCGTTCGCGGGGTTGGAACTGAAGCTTTCTTT
CDR3: CASSVRGVGTEAFF
D: NA
size: NA
J: TRBJ1-1
V: TRBV9

DNA: TGTGCCAGCAGTGAAAATGGCCAGGGGCCTCGCCACCATTTT
CDR3: CASSENGQGPRHHF
D: NA
size: NA
J: TRBJ1-5
V: TRBV6-1

DNA: TGCAGTGCTAGTTCAGGGAAAGAGCAGTACTTC
CDR3: CSASSGKEQYF
D: NA
size: NA
J: TRBJ2-7
V: TRBV20-1

DNA: TGTGCCAGCAGCCCTCTTGGTGGGGGGTTTGGCACAGATACGCAGTATTTT
CDR3: CASSPLGGGFGTDTQYF
D: NA
size: NA
J: TRBJ2-3
V: TRBV11-2

DNA: TGTGCCATCAGTGCCGGGTTTCATGAAAAACTGTTTTTT
CDR3: CAISAGFHEKLFF
D: NA
size: once
J: TRBJ1-4
V: TRBV10-3

DNA: TGTGCCAGCAGCTTAGATCAGGGCACAGATACGCAGTATTTT
CDR3: CASSLDQGTDTQYF
D: NA
size: NA
J: TRBJ2-3
V: TRBV7-2

DNA: TGTGCCAGCAGTCTCAACTACGAACAGGGAGGCTACACCTTC
CDR3: CASSLNYEQGGYTF
D: NA
size: NA
J: TRBJ1-2
V: TRBV6-5

DNA: TGTGCCAGTAAAAGGGACAGGGGTAACTATGGCTACACCTTC
CDR3: CASKRDRGNYGYTF
D: TRBD1
size: NA
J: TRBJ1-2
V: TRBV19

DNA: TGTGCCAGCAGCCCCTTGGACTCTGCGAACACCGGGGAGCTGTTTTTT
CDR3: CASSPLDSANTGELFF
D: NA
size: NA
J: TRBJ2-2
V: TRBV9

DNA: TGTGCCAGTAGTATGGGCAGGGGAAAACTGTTTTTT
CDR3: CASSMGRGKLFF
D: NA
size: many
J: TRBJ1-4
V: TRBV19

DNA: TGTGCCAGCTCACCCCGATCATCACCAGGCCGACCGGTGCTTAGTGAAAAACTGTTTTTT
CDR3: CASSPRSSPGRPVLSEKLFF
D: NA
size: few
J: TRBJ1-4
V: TRBV18

DNA: TGCAGTGCTAGTTTTGCGGGCGGGAGGATCGATGAGCAGTTCTTC
CDR3: CSASFAGGRIDEQFF
D: TRBD2
size: once
J: TRBJ2-1
V: TRBV20-1

DNA: TGTGCCAGCAGCGTAGCGTGGCTAGCGGAGGGCGGTGAGCAGTTCTTC
CDR3: CASSVAWLAEGGEQFF
D: TRBD2
size: NA
J: TRBJ2-1
V: TRBV9

DNA: TGTGCCAGCAGTTTATTGGGACTAGCGGGAGTGGTTGAGCAGTTCTTC
CDR3: CASSLLGLAGVVEQFF
D: TRBD2
size: NA
J: TRBJ2-1
V: TRBV27